The entry below describes one T cell receptor (beta chain). Using immunoSEQ multiplex PCR, the repertoire was profiled, and TCRdb retains in-frame clones only, with some absent. The top ten hold 2.5% to 3% of the sample, which has some 340,000 clones, over 70% seen once. This sample is part of a study of blood T cell repertoires in COVID-19. As for the study in general: T cells, B-cell-depleted T cells, or PBMCs provided the cDNA or gDNA that served as material.

V gave up 1 base and J gave up 7 bases; unmatched junction bases: 13. CDR1 SEHNR and CDR2 FQNEAQ come from the germline V gene (reference sequence). The CDR3 contains 17 residues. The source of this sequence is a man aged 25-40 years with active or convalescent COVID-19. This rearrangement joins TRBV7-9 to TRBJ2-1; 7 nucleotides match TRBD1. Sequenced: peripheral blood. The DNA for the CDR3 is TGTGCCAGCAGCTTAGAGTCCCTCGGGACAGCCAGTAATGAGCAGTTCTTC. Translated, it gives CASSLESLGTASNEQFF. Based on the CDR3 plus reference TRBV7-9 and TRBJ2-1, the full variable domain is DTGVSQNPRHKITKRGQNVTFRCDPISEHNRLYWYRQTLGQGPEFLTYFQNEAQLEKSRLLSDRFSAERPKGSFSTLEIQRTEQGDSAMYLCASSLESLGTASNEQFFGPGTRLTVL.